Listed below are T cell receptor beta chains from one sample, sequenced in a study of prognosis after radiotherapy for stage I lung cancer. TCRdb re-analysed the multiplex PCR reads in MiXCR, keeping a single row per CDR3 protein. The profile covers 15,000 to 20,000 distinct CDR3 sequences, with under 50% appearing a single time and approximately 44% taken by the ten largest. The specimen was PBMCs, collected before or after stereotactic body radiation therapy (not recorded which). All receptors derive from a donor over 45 with non-small cell lung cancer. The CDR3 runs from the conserved cysteine through the conserved F or W. D genes are given only for firm matches. Size is omitted from some rows. Given values are once, few, many or a class for expanded clones.

TRBJ2-3 TRBV2 . many TGTGCCGACCAACTAGGGGGATGGGGTACGCAGTATTTT CADQLGGWGTQYF
TRBJ1-1 TRBV7-2 . few TGTGCCAGCAGCTTAGTGAGGGGTGAAGCTTTCTTT CASSLVRGEAFF
TRBJ2-7 TRBV7-9 . many TGTGCCAGCAGTTATACAGCCTACGAGCAGTACTTC CASSYTAYEQYF
TRBJ2-5 TRBV6-1 TRBD2 many TGTGCCGGATCACCTACGGGACTAGCGGGAGTGGAGACCCAGTACTTC CAGSPTGLAGVETQYF
TRBJ1-1 TRBV12-3/TRBV12-4 . medium-sized TGTGCCAGCAGTTTACGGGTTAACACTGAAGCTTTCTTT CASSLRVNTEAFF
TRBJ2-7 TRBV29-1 . . TGCAGCGTTGTACCTCAGAAACTTTCCTGCGAGCAGTACTTC CSVVPQKLSCEQYF
TRBJ1-6 TRBV9 . few TGTGCCAGCAGCGGCAACAACGACAGAAATTCACCCCTCCACTTT CASSGNNDRNSPLHF
TRBJ1-1 TRBV27 . . TGTGCCAGCAGTTTCCGCCAGGACACTGAAGATTTATTT CASSFRQDTEDLF
TRBJ2-7 TRBV28 TRBD2 medium-sized TGTGCCACCCGGGGGGACTCCTACGAGCAGTACTTC CATRGDSYEQYF
TRBJ2-5 TRBV4-2 . few TGTGCCAGCAGCCAGACAGTACGAGAGACCCAGTACTTC CASSQTVRETQYF
TRBJ2-2 TRBV2 . . TGTGCCAGCACCTTGGACCGAAGCACCGGGGAGCTGTTTTTT CASTLDRSTGELFF
TRBJ2-1 TRBV20-1 . many TGCAGTGCTAGAGATCAGGGGCGAGGAGGGAATGAGCAGTTCTTC CSARDQGRGGNEQFF
TRBJ2-7 TRBV20-1 TRBD1 . TGCAGTGCTAGAGATGAGGGGGCACCCTACGAGCAGTACTTC CSARDEGAPYEQYF
TRBJ2-5 TRBV24-1 . . TGTGCCACCAGTGAGGAGGGGCCGAAAGAGACCCAGTACTTC CATSEEGPKETQYF
TRBJ2-2 TRBV7-2 TRBD2 many TGTGCCAGCAGCTTATCCGGACTAGCTGCCAACACCGGGGAGCTGTTTTTT CASSLSGLAANTGELFF
TRBJ2-3 TRBV9 . many TGTGCCAGCAGCGCCTCCCTAGATACGCAGTATTTT CASSASLDTQYF
TRBJ2-5 TRBV25-1 . . TGTGCCAGCAGTTACCCCGCCCGGGGCAAAGAGACCCAGTACTTC CASSYPARGKETQYF
TRBJ2-2 TRBV4-2 . many TGTGCCAGCAGCCCCGGGACAAACACCGGGGAGCTGTTTTTT CASSPGTNTGELFF
TRBJ1-2 TRBV6-5 TRBD1 . TGTGCCAGCAGTTCGGGGACAGACTACACCTTC CASSSGTDYTF
TRBJ2-1 TRBV20-1 TRBD2 . TGCAGTGCTAGAGTAGGGACTAGCGGAAACAATGAGCAGTTCTTC CSARVGTSGNNEQFF
TRBJ1-2 TRBV12-3/TRBV12-4 . . TGTGCCAGCAGTCCCGGCGGGGATAACTATGGCTACACCTTC CASSPGGDNYGYTF
TRBJ2-7 TRBV6-1 TRBD2 . TGTGCCAGCAGGACTAGCGGAACCTACGAGCAGTACTTC CASRTSGTYEQYF